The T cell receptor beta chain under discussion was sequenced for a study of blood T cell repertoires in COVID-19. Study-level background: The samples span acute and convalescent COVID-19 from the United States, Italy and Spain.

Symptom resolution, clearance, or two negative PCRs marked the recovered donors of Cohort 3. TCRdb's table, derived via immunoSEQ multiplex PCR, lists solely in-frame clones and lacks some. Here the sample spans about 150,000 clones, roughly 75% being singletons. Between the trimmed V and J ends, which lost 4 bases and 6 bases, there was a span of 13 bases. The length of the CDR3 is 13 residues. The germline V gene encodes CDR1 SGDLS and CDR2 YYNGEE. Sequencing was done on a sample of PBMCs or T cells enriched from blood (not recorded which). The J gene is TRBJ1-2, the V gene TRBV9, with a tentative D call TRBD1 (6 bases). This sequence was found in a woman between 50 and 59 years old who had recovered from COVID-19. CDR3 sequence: CASSSTGLDGYTF. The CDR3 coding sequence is TGTGCCAGCAGCTCAACAGGGTTAGATGGCTACACCTTC.